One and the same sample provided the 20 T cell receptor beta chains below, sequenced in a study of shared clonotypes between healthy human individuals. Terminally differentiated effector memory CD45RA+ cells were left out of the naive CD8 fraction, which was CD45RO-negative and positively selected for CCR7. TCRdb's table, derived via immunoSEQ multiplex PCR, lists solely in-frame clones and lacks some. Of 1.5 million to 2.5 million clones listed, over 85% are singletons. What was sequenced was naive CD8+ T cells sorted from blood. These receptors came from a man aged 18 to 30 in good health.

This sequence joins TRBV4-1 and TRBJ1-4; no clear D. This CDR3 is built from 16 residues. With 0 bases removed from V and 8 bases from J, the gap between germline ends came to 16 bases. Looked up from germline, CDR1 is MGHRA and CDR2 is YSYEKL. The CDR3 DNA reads TGCGCCAGCAGCCAAGAAAGTGGTGGGCTGGACGAAAAACTGTTTTTT. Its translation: CASSQESGGLDEKLFF.

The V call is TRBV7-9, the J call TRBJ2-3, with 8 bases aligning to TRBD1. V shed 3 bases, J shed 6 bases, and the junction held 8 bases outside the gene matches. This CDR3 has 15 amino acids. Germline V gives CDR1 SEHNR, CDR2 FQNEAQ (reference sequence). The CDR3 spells CASSLRTGPGDTQYF. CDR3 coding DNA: TGTGCCAGCAGCTTGAGGACAGGGCCGGGGGATACGCAGTATTTT.

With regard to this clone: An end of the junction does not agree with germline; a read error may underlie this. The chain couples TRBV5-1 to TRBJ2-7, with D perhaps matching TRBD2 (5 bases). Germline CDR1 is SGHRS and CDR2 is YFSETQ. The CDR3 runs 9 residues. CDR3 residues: CANSLGKNF. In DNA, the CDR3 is TGCGCCAACTCACTAGGTAAAAACTTC.

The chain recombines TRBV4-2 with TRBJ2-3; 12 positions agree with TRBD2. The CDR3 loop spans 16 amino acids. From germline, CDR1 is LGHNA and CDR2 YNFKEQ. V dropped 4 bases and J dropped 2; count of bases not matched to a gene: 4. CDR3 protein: CASSPLAGGPTDTQYF. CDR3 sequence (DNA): TGTGCCAGCAGCCCCCTAGCGGGGGGGCCCACAGATACGCAGTATTTT.

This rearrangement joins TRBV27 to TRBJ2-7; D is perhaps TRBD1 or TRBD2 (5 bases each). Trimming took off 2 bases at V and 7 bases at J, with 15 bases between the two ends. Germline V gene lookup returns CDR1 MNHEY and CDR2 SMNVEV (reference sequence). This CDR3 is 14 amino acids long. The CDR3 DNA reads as TGTGCCAGCAGTTTAGGGCAGGGACCGTGGGAGCAGTACTTC. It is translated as CASSLGQGPWEQYF.

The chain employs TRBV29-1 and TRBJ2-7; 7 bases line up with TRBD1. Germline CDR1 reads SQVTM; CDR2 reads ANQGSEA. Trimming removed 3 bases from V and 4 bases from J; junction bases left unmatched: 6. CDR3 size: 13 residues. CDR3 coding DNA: TGCAGCGTTGATGCGGGCAGGGGGTACGAGCAGTACTTC. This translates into CSVDAGRGYEQYF.

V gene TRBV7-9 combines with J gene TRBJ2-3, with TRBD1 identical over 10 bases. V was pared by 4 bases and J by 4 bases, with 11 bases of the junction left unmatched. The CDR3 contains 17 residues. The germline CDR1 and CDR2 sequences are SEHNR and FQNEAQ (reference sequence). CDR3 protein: CASSSNLGTGVADTQYF. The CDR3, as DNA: TGTGCCAGCAGCTCCAATCTCGGGACAGGGGTTGCAGATACGCAGTATTTT.

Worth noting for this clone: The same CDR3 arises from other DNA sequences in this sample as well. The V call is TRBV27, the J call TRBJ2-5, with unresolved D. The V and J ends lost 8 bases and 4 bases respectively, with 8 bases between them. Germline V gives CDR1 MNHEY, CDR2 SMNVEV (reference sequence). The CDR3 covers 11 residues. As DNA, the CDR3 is TGTGCCAGCTCCCGCGGAGAGACCCAGTACTTC. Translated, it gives CASSRGETQYF.

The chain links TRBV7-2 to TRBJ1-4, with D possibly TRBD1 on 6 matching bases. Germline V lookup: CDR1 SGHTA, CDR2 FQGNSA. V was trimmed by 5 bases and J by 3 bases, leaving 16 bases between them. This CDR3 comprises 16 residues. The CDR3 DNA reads TGTGCCAGCAGCCTAAGTCACAGGGCATCTAATGAAAAACTGTTTTTT. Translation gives CASSLSHRASNEKLFF. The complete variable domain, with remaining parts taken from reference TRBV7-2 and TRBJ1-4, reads GAGVSQSPSNKVTEKGKDVELRCDPISGHTALYWYRQSLGQGLEFLIYFQGNSAPDKSGLPSDRFSAERTGGSVSTLTIQRTQQEDSAVYLCASSLSHRASNEKLFFGSGTQLSVL.

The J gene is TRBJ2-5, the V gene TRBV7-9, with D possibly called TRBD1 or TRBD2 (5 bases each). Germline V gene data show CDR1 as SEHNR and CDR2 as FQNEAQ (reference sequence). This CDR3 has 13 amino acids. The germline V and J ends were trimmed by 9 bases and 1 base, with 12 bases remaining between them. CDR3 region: CASAIGGQETQYF. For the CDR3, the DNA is TGTGCCAGTGCCATTGGGGGCCAAGAGACCCAGTACTTC.

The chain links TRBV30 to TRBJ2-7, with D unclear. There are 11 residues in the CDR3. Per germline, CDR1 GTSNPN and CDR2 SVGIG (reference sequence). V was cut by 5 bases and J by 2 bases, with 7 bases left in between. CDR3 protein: CAWGYPYEQYF. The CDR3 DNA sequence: TGTGCCTGGGGATACCCCTACGAGCAGTACTTC.

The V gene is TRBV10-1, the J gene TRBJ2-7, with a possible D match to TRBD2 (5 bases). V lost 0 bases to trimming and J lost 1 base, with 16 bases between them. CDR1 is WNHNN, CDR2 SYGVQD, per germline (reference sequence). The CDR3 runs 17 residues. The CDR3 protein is CASSESTLTRTSYEQYF. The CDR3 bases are TGCGCCAGCAGTGAGTCAACGTTGACCAGGACTTCCTACGAGCAGTACTTC.

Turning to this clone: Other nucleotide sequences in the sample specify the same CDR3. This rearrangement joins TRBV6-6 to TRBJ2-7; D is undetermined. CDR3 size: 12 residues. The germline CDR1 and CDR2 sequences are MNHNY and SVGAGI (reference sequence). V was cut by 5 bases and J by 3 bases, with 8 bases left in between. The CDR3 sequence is CASSPTNYEQYF. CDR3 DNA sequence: TGTGCCAGCAGTCCCACTAACTACGAGCAGTACTTC.

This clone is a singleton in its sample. This chain's CDR3 is CASRGDNEQFF. DNA for the CDR3: TGTGCCAGCAGGGGGGACAATGAGCAGTTCTTC. The gene calls are TRBV11-2 and TRBJ2-1, with D perhaps given as TRBD1 or TRBD2 (5 bases each). Germline V CDR1 and CDR2: SGHAT, FQNNGV. Trimming took 6 bases from V and 5 from J, leaving 5 bases between them. The CDR3 runs 11 residues.

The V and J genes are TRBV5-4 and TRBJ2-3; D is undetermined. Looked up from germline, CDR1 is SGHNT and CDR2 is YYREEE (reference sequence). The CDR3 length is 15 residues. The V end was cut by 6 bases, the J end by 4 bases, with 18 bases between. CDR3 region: CASMVPETPPDTQYF. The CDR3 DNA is TGTGCCAGCATGGTTCCCGAAACACCGCCAGATACGCAGTATTTT.

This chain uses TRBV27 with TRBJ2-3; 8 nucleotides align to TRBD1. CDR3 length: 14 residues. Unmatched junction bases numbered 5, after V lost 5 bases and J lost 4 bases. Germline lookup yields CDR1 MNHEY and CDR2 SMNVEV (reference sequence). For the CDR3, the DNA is TGTGCCAGCAGTAAAGGACAGGGTCCAGATACGCAGTATTTT. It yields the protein CASSKGQGPDTQYF.

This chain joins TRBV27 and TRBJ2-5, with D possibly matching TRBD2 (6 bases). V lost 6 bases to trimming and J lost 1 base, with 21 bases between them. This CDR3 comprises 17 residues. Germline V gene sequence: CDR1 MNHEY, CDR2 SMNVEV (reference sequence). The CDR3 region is CASSLSGLSGFQETQYF. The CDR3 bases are TGTGCCAGCAGCCTATCTGGACTAAGCGGCTTCCAAGAGACCCAGTACTTC.

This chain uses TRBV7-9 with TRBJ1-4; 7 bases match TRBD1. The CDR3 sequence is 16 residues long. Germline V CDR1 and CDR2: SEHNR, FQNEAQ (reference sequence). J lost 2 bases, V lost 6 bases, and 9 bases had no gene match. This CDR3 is CASRIHRGSTNEKLFF. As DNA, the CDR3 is TGTGCCAGCAGAATTCACAGGGGATCGACTAATGAAAAACTGTTTTTT.

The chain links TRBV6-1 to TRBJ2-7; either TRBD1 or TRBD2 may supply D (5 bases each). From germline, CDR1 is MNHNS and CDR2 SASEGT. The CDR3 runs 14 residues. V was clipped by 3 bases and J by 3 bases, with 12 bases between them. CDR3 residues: CASSDVGVFYEQYF. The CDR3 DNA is TGTGCCAGCAGTGATGTGGGGGTTTTCTACGAGCAGTACTTC.

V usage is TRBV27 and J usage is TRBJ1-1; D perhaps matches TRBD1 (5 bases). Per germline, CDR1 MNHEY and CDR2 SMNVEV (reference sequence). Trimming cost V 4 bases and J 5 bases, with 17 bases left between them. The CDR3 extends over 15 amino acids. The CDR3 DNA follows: TGTGCCAGCAGTTCCCTGGCAGGGAGGCATACTGAAGCTTTCTTT. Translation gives CASSSLAGRHTEAFF.